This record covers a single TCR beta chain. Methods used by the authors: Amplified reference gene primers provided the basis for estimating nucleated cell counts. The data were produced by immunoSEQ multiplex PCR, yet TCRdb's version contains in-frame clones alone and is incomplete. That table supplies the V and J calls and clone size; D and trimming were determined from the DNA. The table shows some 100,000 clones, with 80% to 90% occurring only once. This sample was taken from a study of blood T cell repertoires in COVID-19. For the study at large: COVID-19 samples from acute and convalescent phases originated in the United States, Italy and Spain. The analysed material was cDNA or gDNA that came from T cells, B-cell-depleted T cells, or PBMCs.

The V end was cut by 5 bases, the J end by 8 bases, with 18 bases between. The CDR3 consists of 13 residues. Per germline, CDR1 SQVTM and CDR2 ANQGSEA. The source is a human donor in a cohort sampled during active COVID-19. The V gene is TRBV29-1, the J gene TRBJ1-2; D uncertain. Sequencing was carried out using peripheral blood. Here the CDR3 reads CSVRIPWMGGYTF. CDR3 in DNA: TGCAGCGTTCGAATACCTTGGATGGGCGGCTACACCTTC.